This paragraph covers one T cell receptor beta chain sequence. Here immunoSEQ multiplex PCR was the method, and the copy in TCRdb shows in-frame clones only, minus some. The sample includes 100,000 to 120,000 clones, roughly 80% of them seen just once. The data were taken from a study of blood T cell repertoires in COVID-19. Background on the study: Italy, Spain and the United States were the sources of the convalescent and acute COVID-19 samples. T cells, B-cell-depleted T cells, or PBMCs provided the cDNA or gDNA that served as material.

Source material: peripheral blood. This receptor was obtained from a woman in her 70s with acute or convalescent COVID-19.

The DNA for the CDR3 is TGTGCCAGCAGCTTACGGCGGGGGTGGTCAGATACGCAGTATTTT. Protein sequence: CASSLRRGWSDTQYF. J is TRBJ2-3 and V is TRBV7-2; 7 nucleotides line up with TRBD2. The CDR3 has 15 residues. The ends lost 2 bases at V and 4 bases at J; junction bases unmatched: 6. The germline CDR1 and CDR2 sequences are SGHTA and FQGNSA.